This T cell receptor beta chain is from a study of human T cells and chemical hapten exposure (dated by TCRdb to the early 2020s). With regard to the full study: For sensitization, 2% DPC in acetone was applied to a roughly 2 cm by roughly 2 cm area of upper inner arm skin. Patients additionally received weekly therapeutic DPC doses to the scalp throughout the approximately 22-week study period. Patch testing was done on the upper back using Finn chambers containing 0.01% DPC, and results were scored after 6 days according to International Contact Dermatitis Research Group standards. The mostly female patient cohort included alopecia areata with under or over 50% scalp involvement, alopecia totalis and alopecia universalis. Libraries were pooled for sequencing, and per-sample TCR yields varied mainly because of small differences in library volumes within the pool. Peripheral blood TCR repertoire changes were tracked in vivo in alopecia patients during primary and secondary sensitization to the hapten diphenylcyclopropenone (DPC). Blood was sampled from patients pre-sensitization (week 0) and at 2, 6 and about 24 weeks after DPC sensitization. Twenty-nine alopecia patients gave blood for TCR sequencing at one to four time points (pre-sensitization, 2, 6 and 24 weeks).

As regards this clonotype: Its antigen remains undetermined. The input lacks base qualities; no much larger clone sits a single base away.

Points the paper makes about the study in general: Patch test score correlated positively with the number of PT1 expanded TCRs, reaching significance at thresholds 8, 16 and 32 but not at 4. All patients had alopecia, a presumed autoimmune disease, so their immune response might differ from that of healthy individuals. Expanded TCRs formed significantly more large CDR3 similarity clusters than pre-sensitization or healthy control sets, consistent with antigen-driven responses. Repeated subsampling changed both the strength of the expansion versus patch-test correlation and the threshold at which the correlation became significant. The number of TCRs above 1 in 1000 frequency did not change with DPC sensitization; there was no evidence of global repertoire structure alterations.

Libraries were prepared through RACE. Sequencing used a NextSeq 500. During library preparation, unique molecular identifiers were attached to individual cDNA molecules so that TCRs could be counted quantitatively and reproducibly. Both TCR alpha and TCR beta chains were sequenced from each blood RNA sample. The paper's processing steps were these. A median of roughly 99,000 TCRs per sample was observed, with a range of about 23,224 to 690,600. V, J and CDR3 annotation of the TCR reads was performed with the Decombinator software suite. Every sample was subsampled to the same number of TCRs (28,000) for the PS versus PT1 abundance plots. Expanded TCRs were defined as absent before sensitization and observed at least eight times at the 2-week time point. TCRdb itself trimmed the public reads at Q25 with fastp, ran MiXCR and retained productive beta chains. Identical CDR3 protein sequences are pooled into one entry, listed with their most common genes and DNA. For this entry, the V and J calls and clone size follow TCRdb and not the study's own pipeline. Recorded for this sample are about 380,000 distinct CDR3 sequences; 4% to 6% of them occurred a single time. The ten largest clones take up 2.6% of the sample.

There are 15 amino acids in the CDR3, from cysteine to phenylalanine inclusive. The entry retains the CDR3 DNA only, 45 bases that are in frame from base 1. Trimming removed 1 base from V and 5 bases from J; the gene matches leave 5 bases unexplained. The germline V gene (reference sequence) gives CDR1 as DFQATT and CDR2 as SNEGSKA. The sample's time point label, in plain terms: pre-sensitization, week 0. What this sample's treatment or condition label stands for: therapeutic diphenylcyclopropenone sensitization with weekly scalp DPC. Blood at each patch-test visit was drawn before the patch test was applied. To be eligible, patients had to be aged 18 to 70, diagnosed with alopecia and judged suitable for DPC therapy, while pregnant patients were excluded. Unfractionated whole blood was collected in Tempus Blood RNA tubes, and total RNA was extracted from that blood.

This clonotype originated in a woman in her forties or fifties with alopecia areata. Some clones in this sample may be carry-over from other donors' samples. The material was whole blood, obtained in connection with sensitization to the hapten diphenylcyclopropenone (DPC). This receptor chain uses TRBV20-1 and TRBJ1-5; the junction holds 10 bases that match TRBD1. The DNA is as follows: TGCAGTGCTAGAGGGGACAGGGGATTTTATCAGCCCCAGCATTTT. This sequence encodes CSARGDRGFYQPQHF.